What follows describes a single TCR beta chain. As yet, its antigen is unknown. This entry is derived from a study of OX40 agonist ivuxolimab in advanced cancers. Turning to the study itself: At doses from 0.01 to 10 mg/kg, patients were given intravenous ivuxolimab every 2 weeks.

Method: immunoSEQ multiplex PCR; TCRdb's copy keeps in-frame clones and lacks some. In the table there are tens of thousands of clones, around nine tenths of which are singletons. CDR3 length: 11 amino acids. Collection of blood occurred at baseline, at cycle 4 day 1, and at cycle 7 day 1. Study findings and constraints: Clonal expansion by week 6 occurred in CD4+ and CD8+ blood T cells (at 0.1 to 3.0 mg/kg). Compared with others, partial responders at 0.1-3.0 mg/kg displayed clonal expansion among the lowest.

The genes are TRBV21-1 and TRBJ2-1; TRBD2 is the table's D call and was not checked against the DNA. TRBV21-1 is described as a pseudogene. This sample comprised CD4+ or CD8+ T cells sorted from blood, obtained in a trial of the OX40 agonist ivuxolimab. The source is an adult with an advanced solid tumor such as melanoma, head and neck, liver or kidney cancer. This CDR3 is CASMGGTEQFF. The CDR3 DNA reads TGTGCCAGCATGGGGGGGACTGAGCAGTTCTTC.